This paragraph reports one T cell receptor beta chain. Its antigen remains unknown. CDR1 and CDR2 from the germline V gene are LNHDA and SQIVND (reference sequence). V was pared by 8 bases and J by 4 bases, with 17 bases between. This CDR3 comprises 14 residues. TCRdb's table, derived via immunoSEQ multiplex PCR, lists solely in-frame clones and lacks some. This sample has 50,000 to 70,000 clones, with about 81% found just once. The data stem from a study of PD-L1 blockade in urothelial cancer. As for the study in general: It was around 2014 that patients started atezolizumab at 1,200 mg intravenously every 3 weeks. Of under 30 patients, around 25 were males with bladder-origin urothelial cancer.

General study points: Patients with below-median pretreatment blood clonality survived longer.

Sample time point: pretreatment peripheral blood. Patients suffered from locally advanced or metastatic urothelial carcinoma. This clonotype was obtained from a man aged 70 or older with urothelial cancer. The chain is built from TRBV19 and TRBJ1-2, with a tentative D call TRBD1 (5 bases). The specimen was PBMCs, collected around atezolizumab (anti-PD-L1) treatment. CDR3 DNA: TGTGCCAGTCACTCCCTGACAGTCTCCTATGGCTACACCTTC. The encoded protein is CASHSLTVSYGYTF.